These 11 T cell receptor beta chains came from one sample sequenced in a study of OX40 agonist ivuxolimab in advanced cancers. Clones were sequenced by immunoSEQ multiplex PCR, and TCRdb holds only the in-frame ones, with some missing. This table has over 30,000 clones, 84% appearing once. The sample was CD4+ or CD8+ T cells sorted from blood, taken in a trial of the OX40 agonist ivuxolimab. These receptors were collected from an adult with an advanced solid tumor such as melanoma, head and neck, liver or kidney cancer.

The V call is TRBV28, the J call TRBJ2-1, with 10 nucleotides matching TRBD2. CDR1 is MDHEN, CDR2 SYDVKM, per germline. There are 15 residues in the CDR3. Trimming took 6 bases from V and 5 from J; bases not matched to a gene: 7. Here the CDR3 reads CASRLSGRADNEQFF. Written as DNA, the CDR3 is TGTGCCAGCAGGCTGAGCGGGAGGGCTGACAATGAGCAGTTCTTC.

This chain connects TRBV5-6 to TRBJ2-3; D gene unclear. V shed 5 bases and J shed 2 bases, with 9 bases lying between them. This CDR3 has 13 residues. Germline CDR1 SGHDT, CDR2 YYEEEE. CDR3 coding DNA: TGTGCCAGCAGTTCTGGCCCCACAGATACGCAGTATTTT. It yields the protein CASSSGPTDTQYF.

The V and J genes are TRBV6-5 and TRBJ2-7; D not certain. Trimming cost V 2 bases and J 2 bases, with 7 bases left between them. Germline V gene lookup returns CDR1 MNHEY and CDR2 SVGAGI. This CDR3 comprises 13 residues. Written as DNA, the CDR3 is TGTGCCAGCAGTTACGCAGCTGCCTACGAGCAGTACTTC. As protein: CASSYAAAYEQYF.

The chain has TRBV7-9 and TRBJ2-1; D remains ambiguous. V was clipped by 4 bases and J by 0 bases, with 7 bases between them. This CDR3 is built from 14 residues. Germline CDR1 SEHNR, CDR2 FQNEAQ (reference sequence). The CDR3 loop is CASSWGNSYNEQFF. The CDR3 DNA reads as TGTGCCAGCAGCTGGGGAAACTCCTACAATGAGCAGTTCTTC.

The chain couples TRBV7-6 to TRBJ2-7; D could derive from TRBD1 or TRBD2 (5 bases each). Trimming removed 0 bases at V and 0 bases at J, with 15 bases between. The CDR3 has 17 residues. Germline CDR1 is SGHVS and CDR2 is FNYEAQ. The CDR3 reads CASSLAMGDSSSYEQYF. CDR3 bases: TGTGCCAGCAGCTTAGCGATGGGGGATTCTAGCTCCTACGAGCAGTACTTC.

The chain couples TRBV7-2 to TRBJ2-7, with TRBD1 matching 9 bases. Germline trimming cut 5 bases from V and 6 bases from J; bases unmatched to any gene: 8. In germline, CDR1 is SGHTA, CDR2 FQGNSA. This CDR3 contains 14 residues. In nucleotides, the CDR3 is TGTGCCAGCAGCCTGGACAGGGGTCAGGTCGAGCAGTACTTC. This codes for CASSLDRGQVEQYF.

V is TRBV4-3 and J is TRBJ1-2; 7 bases agree with TRBD1. J lost 4 bases, V lost 1 base, and 3 bases had no gene match. The CDR3 is 14 residues long. Germline V CDR1 and CDR2: LGHNA, YSLEER. This chain's CDR3 is CASSQGTGAYGYTF. The CDR3 DNA sequence: TGCGCCAGCAGCCAAGGAACAGGGGCCTATGGCTACACCTTC.

This chain links TRBV27 with TRBJ2-1; D might be TRBD1 or TRBD2, each matching 5 bases. Trimming pared 5 bases from V and 2 bases from J, leaving 13 bases between. The CDR3 sequence is 15 residues long. The germline CDR1 and CDR2 sequences are MNHEY and SMNVEV (reference sequence). CDR3 in amino acids: CASSPLEGPYNEQFF. The CDR3 DNA reads as TGTGCCAGCAGTCCCCTTGAGGGGCCCTACAATGAGCAGTTCTTC.

This chain links TRBV4-3 with TRBJ1-2; D might be TRBD1 (5 bases). This CDR3 contains 15 residues. Germline-derived CDR1 and CDR2 are LGHNA and YSLEER. V gave up 0 bases and J gave up 6 bases, with 14 bases separating them. The CDR3 region has the DNA TGCGCCAGCAGCCAAGATAGGGCGACAGTCGATGGCTACACCTTC. Protein: CASSQDRATVDGYTF.

This chain connects TRBV11-2 to TRBJ2-7; 7 bases line up with TRBD1. Germline loops: CDR1 SGHAT, CDR2 FQNNGV. V dropped 5 bases and J dropped 0; count of bases not matched to a gene: 4. This CDR3 is built from 14 residues. CDR3 nucleotides: TGTGCCAGCAGCCTCCGGGACAGCTCCTACGAGCAGTACTTC. Its protein is CASSLRDSSYEQYF.

CDR3 DNA: TGTGCCTGGACATCGGGGGCGGGTAGCAATCAGCCCCAGCATTTT. Translated, it gives CAWTSGAGSNQPQHF. This chain joins TRBV30 and TRBJ1-5, with D perhaps TRBD1 (6 bases). The CDR3 consists of 15 residues. Germline V gene data show CDR1 as GTSNPN and CDR2 as SVGIG (reference sequence). V was trimmed by 4 bases and J by 0 bases, leaving 13 bases between them. The whole variable domain, remainder taken from reference TRBV30 and TRBJ1-5, is SQTIHQWPATLVQPVGSPLSLECTVEGTSNPNLYWYRQAAGRGLQLLFYSVGIGQISSEVPQNLSASRPQDRQFILSSKKLLLSDSGFYLCAWTSGAGSNQPQHFGDGTRLSIL.